Given below is one T cell receptor beta chain in context. It has no known antigen specificity. No much larger clone exists at a distance of one base, and base qualities are not known. This sample stems from a study of blood T cell repertoires in COVID-19 (TCRdb year 2020). Concerning the study at large: The collaborator samples originated in the United States, Italy and Spain and spanned the acute and convalescent phases of COVID-19. The repertoires were released in a freely available public database intended as a resource for research on the immune response to SARS-CoV-2. The dataset comprised deeply sampled blood TCRbeta repertoires from subjects exposed to, actively infected with, or recovered from COVID-19. The samples were drawn from the first 160 participants of the ongoing ImmuneRACE study and from over 950 subjects provided by 6 global collaborators. Nearly every sample came with metadata listing a de-identified subject ID, COVID-19 status, age in years and sex. The prospective study material was composed of cDNA or gDNA derived from T cells, B-cell-depleted T cells, or PBMCs. Where HLA class I and class II types were available, the types were taken from metadata supplied by the sample provider, not from assay-based typing. Overall study outcomes, separate from this receptor: The quantity of clinical and demographic metadata differed by source and by participant and was supplied without curation.

A second Seattle source provided samples from volunteer blood donors who had recovered from COVID-19. Each collaborating institution followed its own protocols to collect whole blood in K2EDTA tubes. For TCRbeta analysis, collaborators shipped samples in one of three forms: frozen whole blood, isolated PBMCs, or DNA extracted from either of those sample types. Including cysteine and phenylalanine, the CDR3 has 16 amino acids. Only the CDR3 part of the read is kept: 48 bases, read in frame from the first base. As encoded in the germline V gene, CDR1 is MDHEN while CDR2 is SYDVKM. Relative to germline, V is 2 bases shorter and J is 2 bases shorter, with 14 bases between their ends. TCRbeta CDR3 regions were amplified from genomic DNA by means of the immunoSEQ Assay, a bias-controlled multiplex PCR. The authors' analysis ran thus. Within the assay, amplification of reference gene primers was used to estimate how many nucleated cells each sample contained. Sequence reads were collapsed and filtered to measure the absolute abundance of every unique TCRbeta CDR3 rearrangement. For each sample, productive Simpson clonality was calculated as the square root of Simpson's diversity index over productive rearrangements. TCRdb re-hosts the immuneACCESS table, in-frame sequences only. Its copies lack some clones; in the studies checked, an unresolved V gene accounts for under half of them, and the cause for the rest is not known. That table supplies the V and J calls and clone size; D and trimming were determined from the DNA. The sample yields 250,000 to 350,000 clones; around 87% were counted once. The ten largest clones capture about 7.8% of the sample.

Sequencing was performed on peripheral blood. Here the chain combines TRBV28 and TRBJ2-3; no D gene can be assigned with confidence. The TCR sequence derives from a woman aged 45-59 years who had recovered from COVID-19. The bases are TGTGCCAGCAGTTTAGCCAACAGAGAGCTCACAGATACGCAGTATTTT. It codes for CASSLANRELTDTQYF.